The 24 T cell receptor beta chains in this list originate from one sample, sequenced in a study of regulatory T cells in long-lasting Graves disease. Noted time point: newly diagnosed GD, antithyroid drugs for less than 3 months. Extracted PBMC RNA gave rise to the TCR library. The TCR beta library used iRepertoire HTBI primers with Arm-PCR amplification of CDR3. In TCRdb, the multiplex PCR reads were re-called with MiXCR into one record per CDR3 protein. The sample lists fewer than 650,000 distinct CDR3 sequences; about 16% were seen once. These data also featured in a second study, about T cells in Graves' hyperthyroidism and ophthalmopathy.

The sample consisted of peripheral blood mononuclear cells (PBMCs), taken at new diagnosis, from a patient treated with antithyroid drugs. Receptors were obtained from a man younger than 35 with Graves disease.

Of note for this clonotype: One junction end does not reproduce the germline sequence, and a read error may be involved. The chain combines TRBV7-3 with TRBJ2-7; D is possibly TRBD1 (6 bases). Germline V gene lookup returns CDR1 SGHTA and CDR2 FQGTGA. This CDR3 contains 15 residues. Written as DNA, the CDR3 is TGTGCCAGCAGCATAACAGGGTCCCCCTTCTACGAGCAGTACTTC. This encodes CASSITGSPFYEQYF. Full variable domain (rest looked up from reference TRBV7-3 and TRBJ2-7): GAGVSQTPSNKVTEKGKYVELRCDPISGHTALYWYRQSLGQGPEFLIYFQGTGAADDSGLPNDRFFAVRPEGSVSTLKIQRTERGDSAVYLCASSITGSPFYEQYFGPGTRLTVT.

Regarding this clonotype: A much larger clone sits a single nucleotide away, making a read error possible. This sequence joins TRBV28 and TRBJ1-1; TRBD1 matches at 10 bases. J gave up 3 bases and V 5 bases, and 6 bases lay outside the gene matches. Germline lookup yields CDR1 MDHEN and CDR2 SYDVKM. The CDR3 has 15 amino acids. CDR3: CASSTWTGGYTEAFF. DNA for the CDR3: TGTGCCAGCAGTACCTGGACAGGGGGGTACACTGAAGCTTTCTTT.

This clonotype was seen many times. This rearrangement joins TRBV5-1 to TRBJ2-3; 8 bases are shared with TRBD2. CDR3 length equals 16 residues. The J segment lost 4 bases and the V segment lost 4 bases, leaving 11 bases of the junction unmatched. Germline loops: CDR1 SGHRS, CDR2 YFSETQ. The CDR3 DNA sequence: TGCGCCAGCAGCCGTTTTGAAGCGGGAGTGGCAGATACGCAGTATTTT. Encoded protein: CASSRFEAGVADTQYF.

This clonotype turned up a few times. This chain joins TRBV3-1 and TRBJ2-2; D gene unclear. CDR1 is LGHDT, CDR2 YNNKEL, per germline (reference sequence). The CDR3 has 14 amino acids. Trimming shortened V by 4 bases and J by 1 base, and 7 bases separated the two germline ends. The CDR3 loop is CASSRVWNTGELFF. In DNA, the CDR3 is TGTGCCAGCAGCCGGGTATGGAACACCGGGGAGCTGTTTTTT.

V gene TRBV9 combines with J gene TRBJ2-3, with 7 bases that match TRBD1. CDR3 length: 15 residues. Germline V gene lookup returns CDR1 SGDLS and CDR2 YYNGEE. J lost 6 bases, V lost 0 bases, and 7 bases had no gene match. The CDR3 sequence is CASSVGAMDRDTQYF. CDR3 nucleotides: TGTGCCAGCAGCGTAGGGGCTATGGACAGGGATACGCAGTATTTT.

V usage is TRBV7-9 and J usage is TRBJ1-5; D gene uncertain. The germline V gene encodes CDR1 SEHNR and CDR2 FQNEAQ (reference sequence). The CDR3 spans 14 residues. The V end was cut by 6 bases, the J end by 1 base, with 10 bases between. The CDR3 here is CASSGPESNQPQHF. CDR3 nucleotide sequence: TGTGCCAGCAGTGGGCCTGAGAGCAATCAGCCCCAGCATTTT.

This clonotype was counted ten times or more. The J gene is TRBJ1-1, the V gene TRBV12-3 or TRBV12-4; D is undetermined. V was shortened by 2 bases and J by 5 bases, with 15 bases between the two germline ends. CDR3 size: 15 residues. The CDR3 DNA reads as TGTGCCAGCAGTTTATCCCCCACGGGAGGGACTGAAGCTTTCTTT. Its translation: CASSLSPTGGTEAFF.

For the CDR3, the DNA is TGTGCCAGCAGTTTAACTCCGGGACAGGGTGGGAATGAGCAGTTCTTC. It is translated as CASSLTPGQGGNEQFF. This chain uses TRBV12-3 or TRBV12-4 with TRBJ2-1, with 9 bases that match TRBD1. Trimming at V came to 2 bases and at J to 7 bases, leaving 9 bases not matched to a gene. This CDR3 has 16 amino acids.

This clonotype was counted at least ten times. This rearrangement joins TRBV12-3 or TRBV12-4 to TRBJ1-1; D gene unclear. CDR3 size: 14 residues. V shed 2 bases and J shed 4 bases, with 11 bases lying between them. CDR3 loop: CASSLREGGTEAFF. In DNA, the CDR3 is TGTGCCAGCAGTTTAAGGGAGGGAGGCACTGAAGCTTTCTTT.

As regards this clonotype: Just one base apart from a much larger clone, this may be a read error. The gene calls are TRBV24-1 and TRBJ2-1; possibly TRBD1 for D (6 bases). The CDR3 has 12 residues. Germline V gene sequence: CDR1 KGHDR, CDR2 SFDVKD. Between the trimmed V and J ends, which lost 9 bases and 8 bases, there was a span of 13 bases. CDR3 sequence (DNA): TGTGCCACCGGACAACAGGGTGATGAGCAGTTCTTC. This translates into CATGQQGDEQFF.

Remarks on this clonotype: One end of the junction fails to match germline, which may point to a read error. The rearrangement uses TRBV12-3 or TRBV12-4 and TRBJ1-4; 7 positions match TRBD1. This CDR3 has 15 residues. The CDR3 nucleotides are TGTGCCAGCAGTGATGAAGGACAGGATAATGGAAAACTGTTTTTT. Protein sequence: CASSDEGQDNGKLFF.

Only a few counts were recorded for this clonotype. V gene TRBV18 combines with J gene TRBJ1-5; weak D call: TRBD1 (5 bases). Germline V lookup: CDR1 KGHSH, CDR2 LQKENI. The ends were cut back, 2 bases at V and 0 bases at J, with 17 bases in the middle. This CDR3 is built from 18 residues. The CDR3 coding sequence is TGTGCCAGCTCACCAAAAGGGACGGCGGGCAATAGCAATCAGCCCCAGCATTTT. This sequence encodes CASSPKGTAGNSNQPQHF.

This clonotype was seen more than once but under ten times. CDR3: CASSQVFGGSDTGELFF. The CDR3 nucleotides are TGTGCCAGCAGCCAAGTTTTCGGCGGGAGTGATACCGGGGAGCTGTTTTTT. V and J are TRBV4-2 and TRBJ2-2; 7 nucleotides agree with TRBD2. Germline V CDR1 and CDR2: LGHNA, YNFKEQ. The CDR3 length is 17 residues. With V trimmed by 1 base and J by 5 bases, 10 bases remained unmatched.

V gene TRBV29-1 combines with J gene TRBJ2-7; TRBD1 agrees at 9 bases. The CDR3 is 15 residues long. V trimming: 1 base; J trimming: 10 bases; junction bases outside the gene matches: 14. Per germline, CDR1 SQVTM and CDR2 ANQGSEA. The CDR3 is CSVEVTGGEDQTQYF. The CDR3 coding sequence is TGCAGCGTTGAAGTCACAGGGGGCGAGGATCAAACCCAGTACTTC.

This clonotype was found a few times. This chain connects TRBV2 to TRBJ1-5, with D unclear. This CDR3 is 13 amino acids long. Trimming took off 6 bases at V and 4 bases at J, with 10 bases between the two ends. CDR1 and CDR2 (germline): SNHLY, FYNNEI. CDR3 sequence: CASRAAPNQPQHF. DNA for the CDR3: TGTGCCAGCAGGGCGGCACCAAATCAGCCCCAGCATTTT.

This clonotype was detected ten times or more. The chain joins TRBV6-1 to TRBJ1-2; 9 bases match TRBD1. The ends lost 1 base at V and 8 bases at J; junction bases unmatched: 8. From germline, CDR1 is MNHNS and CDR2 SASEGT. The CDR3 totals 15 residues. The CDR3 region has the DNA TGTGCCAGCAGTGAAGGAAGCCGACAGGGGGAAGGCTACACCTTC. Translating it yields CASSEGSRQGEGYTF.

The chain is built from TRBV6-2 or TRBV6-3 and TRBJ2-7; TRBD1 aligns across 10 bases. Germline loops: CDR1 MNHEY, CDR2 SVGEGT. The CDR3 runs 14 residues. V shed 6 bases, J shed 3 bases, and the junction held 5 bases outside the gene matches. CDR3 sequence reads: CASRVGQGDYEQYF. DNA of the CDR3: TGTGCCAGCAGGGTCGGACAGGGGGACTACGAGCAGTACTTC.

This clonotype was recorded many times. The gene calls are TRBV6-2 or TRBV6-3 and TRBJ1-4; 7 bases match TRBD1. Germline V gene data show CDR1 as MNHEY and CDR2 as SVGEGT. This CDR3 spans 17 amino acids. The ends lost 6 bases at V and 8 bases at J; junction bases unmatched: 18. The CDR3 region is CASRIHSTRRTGEKLFF. DNA of the CDR3: TGTGCCAGCAGGATACATTCTACACGCCGGACAGGCGAAAAACTGTTTTTT.

This clonotype came up many times. The chain links TRBV20-1 to TRBJ2-5, with D hard to call. In germline, CDR1 is DFQATT, CDR2 SNEGSKA (reference sequence). CDR3 length: 13 amino acids. The V end was cut by 3 bases, the J end by 4 bases, with 12 bases between. The CDR3 reads CSASAALGETQYF. The CDR3 region has the DNA TGCAGTGCTAGTGCGGCCTTAGGAGAGACCCAGTACTTC.

In this sample, this clonotype turned up many times. The chain carries TRBV30 and TRBJ1-1, with D unresolved. Trimming took 0 bases from V and 6 from J, leaving 11 bases between them. Germline V lookup: CDR1 GTSNPN, CDR2 SVGIG (reference sequence). CDR3 length: 13 residues. This CDR3 reads CAWSVTGVAEAFF. CDR3 DNA: TGTGCCTGGAGTGTAACCGGGGTCGCTGAAGCTTTCTTT. The whole variable domain, remainder taken from reference TRBV30 and TRBJ1-1, is SQTIHQWPATLVQPVGSPLSLECTVEGTSNPNLYWYRQAAGRGLQLLFYSVGIGQISSEVPQNLSASRPQDRQFILSSKKLLLSDSGFYLCAWSVTGVAEAFFGQGTRLTVV.

This chain links TRBV3-1 with TRBJ2-1; possible D gene TRBD1, 5 bases. Between the trimmed V and J ends, which lost 1 base and 6 bases, there was a span of 10 bases. CDR3 length: 14 amino acids. Per germline, CDR1 LGHDT and CDR2 YNNKEL (reference sequence). The DNA of the CDR3 is TGTGCCAGCAGCCAAGTCGTAGGGGCCAATGAGCAGTTCTTC. Translated, it gives CASSQVVGANEQFF.

This clonotype was observed a handful of times. The V gene is TRBV30, the J gene TRBJ2-2, with no clear D. Germline V gene data show CDR1 as GTSNPN and CDR2 as SVGIG (reference sequence). Trimming shortened V by 3 bases and J by 4 bases, and 9 bases separated the two germline ends. This CDR3 region has 13 residues. CDR3 coding DNA: TGTGCCTGGAGACAGAGCATCACCGGGGAGCTGTTTTTT. The encoded protein is CAWRQSITGELFF.

Note on this clonotype: This sequence may be a read error, since a much larger clone differs from it by one base. This sequence joins TRBV24-1 and TRBJ2-1; tentative D call: TRBD2 (5 bases). The V gene's germline CDR1 is KGHDR and CDR2 SFDVKD. The germline V and J ends were trimmed by 5 bases and 2 bases, with 15 bases remaining between them. The CDR3 has 16 amino acids. The CDR3 DNA is TGTGCCACCAGTGGGCATCCAAGCGGACCCTACAATGAGCAGTTCTTC. It codes for CATSGHPSGPYNEQFF.

This clonotype appeared many times. This chain joins TRBV7-9 and TRBJ2-1; the match to TRBD2 covers 8 bases. Germline V CDR1 and CDR2: SEHNR, FQNEAQ (reference sequence). The CDR3 runs 12 residues. With 7 bases clipped from V and 7 bases from J, the junction kept 3 bases outside the gene matches. In DNA form, the CDR3 reads TGTGCCAGCACCTCTAGCGGGAATGAGCAGTTCTTC. Translation gives CASTSSGNEQFF.